The 16 T cell receptor beta chains in this list originate from one sample, sequenced in a study of blood T cell repertoires in COVID-19. Some clones are missing from TCRdb's copy, which holds only in-frame ones; the method was immunoSEQ multiplex PCR. This sample has approximately 240,000 clones, with approximately 90% found just once. The sequenced material came from PBMCs or T cells enriched from blood (not recorded which). Every receptor here comes from a woman between 18 and 29 years old who had recovered from COVID-19.

V gene TRBV7-2 combines with J gene TRBJ2-1, with 11 bases aligning to TRBD2. This CDR3 contains 19 residues. With V trimmed by 4 bases and J by 5 bases, 16 bases remained unmatched. Germline lookup yields CDR1 SGHTA and CDR2 FQGNSA. The DNA for the CDR3 is TGTGCCAGCAGCTCTTCCCTAATCCTCCTAGCGGGAGGCAACAATGAGCAGTTCTTC. It specifies CASSSSLILLAGGNNEQFF.

This clone was detected only once. V gene TRBV27 combines with J gene TRBJ2-6; D is uncertain. V was trimmed by 3 bases and J by 1 base, leaving 7 bases between them. CDR3 length: 15 amino acids. From germline, CDR1 is MNHEY and CDR2 SMNVEV (reference sequence). CDR3: CASSFGSSGANVLTF. DNA of the CDR3: TGTGCCAGCAGTTTTGGCAGTTCTGGGGCCAACGTCCTGACTTTC.

The chain links TRBV15 to TRBJ2-3; D remains unclear. The CDR3 contains 13 residues. Germline assignment: CDR1 LNHNV and CDR2 YYDKDF (reference sequence). The V end lost 0 bases, the J end lost 8 bases, and 9 bases lay between the germline ends. CDR3 region: CATSRDNIGTQYF. In DNA form, the CDR3 reads TGTGCCACCAGCAGAGATAATATCGGTACGCAGTATTTT.

This chain connects TRBV4-1 to TRBJ1-2, with 7 nucleotides matching TRBD1. The CDR3 covers 18 residues. Trimming took 3 bases from V and 4 from J; bases not matched to a gene: 17. CDR1 is MGHRA, CDR2 YSYEKL, per germline. In nucleotides, the CDR3 is TGCGCCAGCAGCCAGGTACTCTCCAGGACAGGTGCATCCTATGGCTACACCTTC. It yields the protein CASSQVLSRTGASYGYTF.

J is TRBJ1-5 and V is TRBV20-1; the match to TRBD1 covers 8 bases. The germline V gene has CDR1 DFQATT and CDR2 SNEGSKA (reference sequence). This CDR3 contains 17 residues. V gave up 3 bases and J gave up 1 base; unmatched junction bases: 11. The CDR3 region has the DNA TGCAGTGCTAGTGATAAGGACAGGGCGAGGAGCAATCAGCCCCAGCATTTT. This encodes CSASDKDRARSNQPQHF.

The chain is built from TRBV9 and TRBJ1-3; no clear D gene. CDR1 and CDR2 from the germline V gene are SGDLS and YYNGEE. Deletions cut 5 bases from V and 3 bases from J, with 15 bases between. The CDR3 is made up of 15 amino acids. CDR3 residues: CASSDLGGNGNTIYF. CDR3 in DNA: TGTGCCAGCAGTGACCTTGGCGGGAATGGAAACACCATATATTTT.

This chain joins TRBV11-2 and TRBJ1-3, with D possibly TRBD1 on 6 matching bases. The CDR3 totals 15 residues. In germline, CDR1 is SGHAT, CDR2 FQNNGV. The V and J ends lost 3 bases and 4 bases respectively, with 13 bases between them. CDR3 nucleotides: TGTGCCAGCAGCTTTGGGGGCTCCGCGGGAAACACCATATATTTT. Translating it yields CASSFGGSAGNTIYF.

The chain combines TRBV4-3 with TRBJ2-3; no clear D. CDR1 and CDR2 from the germline V gene are LGHNA and YSLEER. V dropped 1 base and J dropped 1 base, with 12 bases sitting between them. This CDR3 region has 16 residues. CDR3 coding DNA: TGCGCCAGCAGCCAAGGGAACGCCGGAGGCACAGATACGCAGTATTTT. Encoded protein: CASSQGNAGGTDTQYF.

The chain combines TRBV7-9 with TRBJ1-2; 10 bases fit TRBD1. Germline loops: CDR1 SEHNR, CDR2 FQNEAQ (reference sequence). The CDR3 totals 17 residues. V shed 5 bases, J shed 4 bases, and the junction held 13 bases outside the gene matches. In nucleotides, the CDR3 is TGTGCCAGCAGCCCTGGACAGGGGGAGTTTCCAAGCTATGGCTACACCTTC. Residues: CASSPGQGEFPSYGYTF.

The V and J genes are TRBV7-6 and TRBJ2-5, with 8 bases aligning to TRBD2. This CDR3 is built from 18 residues. CDR1 and CDR2 (germline): SGHVS, FNYEAQ. The V and J ends lost 7 bases and 2 bases, in that order; junction bases with no gene match: 18. CDR3 sequence reads: CASNPLRGGRIGQETQYF. DNA of the CDR3: TGTGCCAGCAACCCCCTACGGGGGGGGCGAATAGGACAAGAGACCCAGTACTTC.

This clone came up once. This chain links TRBV2 with TRBJ1-5; 9 bases match TRBD1. CDR1 is SNHLY and CDR2 is FYNNEI in the germline V gene. J was trimmed by 5 bases and V by 8 bases; bases with no gene match: 7. This CDR3 comprises 14 residues. The CDR3 DNA reads TGTGCCAGCCAAGGGACAGGGAAGGATCAGCCCCAGCATTTT. Protein: CASQGTGKDQPQHF.

The J gene is TRBJ1-2, the V gene TRBV6-5; D uncertain. Trimming removed 8 bases at V and 1 base at J, with 17 bases between. The CDR3 sequence is 15 residues long. Germline CDR1 and CDR2: MNHEY and SVGAGI. Here the CDR3 reads CASHPRGSFNYGYTF. The DNA for the CDR3 is TGTGCCAGCCACCCTAGAGGCAGTTTTAACTATGGCTACACCTTC.

The V call is TRBV27, the J call TRBJ2-3, with 8 bases matching TRBD2. Looked up from germline, CDR1 is MNHEY and CDR2 is SMNVEV (reference sequence). V was pared by 3 bases and J by 6 bases, with 5 bases of the junction left unmatched. This CDR3 region has 14 residues. CDR3 DNA: TGTGCCAGCAGTTTTTCTAGCGGGCGGGATACGCAGTATTTT. Translation: CASSFSSGRDTQYF.

The chain uses TRBV7-2 and TRBJ1-2; D not certain. CDR1 is SGHTA, CDR2 FQGNSA, per germline. The CDR3 has 15 amino acids. V dropped 1 base and J dropped 0 bases, with 9 bases sitting between them. The CDR3 coding sequence is TGTGCCAGCAGCTTAGGGGCAAACACTAACTATGGCTACACCTTC. Its protein product is CASSLGANTNYGYTF.

The CDR3 region is CASSQANTGELFF. In nucleotides, the CDR3 is TGTGCCAGCAGCCAAGCTAACACCGGGGAGCTGTTTTTT. The chain employs TRBV14 and TRBJ2-2; D unclear. V was cut by 1 base and J by 2 bases, with 2 bases left in between. The CDR3 is made up of 13 amino acids. Germline V gene lookup returns CDR1 SGHDN and CDR2 FVKESK.

V gene TRBV11-2 combines with J gene TRBJ2-5; D unresolved. Germline assignment: CDR1 SGHAT and CDR2 FQNNGV. The V and J ends lost 5 bases and 4 bases respectively, with 8 bases between them. The CDR3 spans 12 residues. The CDR3 protein is CASSPLRETQYF. The CDR3 DNA reads TGTGCCAGCAGCCCCCTAAGAGAGACCCAGTACTTC.